Described below is a single T cell receptor beta chain sequence and its context. The antigen is undetermined. cDNA came from approximately 0.5 to 1 ug RNA primed by random hexamers. The authors amplified TCR beta CDR3 across 54 Vbeta and 13 Jbeta using immunoSEQ multiplex PCR. Each CDR3 protein is one row after TCRdb ran MiXCR on the immunoSEQ multiplex PCR reads. Here the sample spans hundreds of thousands of distinct CDR3 sequences, about 95% being singletons. This specimen comes from a study of CD8 T cells in Susac syndrome. Study conclusions and caveats: As the study acknowledged, the number of individuals in its TCR sequencing and HLA analysis was relatively small.

There are 17 residues in the CDR3. V dropped 0 bases and J dropped 3; count of bases not matched to a gene: 8. The germline V gene has CDR1 SGDLS and CDR2 YYNGEE. Sequencing of TCR beta was carried out in blood CD8+ and CD4+ T cells. Included as multiple sclerosis controls were treatment-naive patients who had stable or active relapsing-remitting disease. Source material: CD4+ T cells from PBMCs. The chain employs TRBV9 and TRBJ2-3; 9 bases line up with TRBD2. This clonotype was sampled from a human donor with multiple sclerosis. CDR3 bases: TGTGCCAGCAGCGTAGCTCCAGCTAGCGGGGCTACAGATACGCAGTATTTT. Amino acid sequence: CASSVAPASGATDTQYF.